These T cell receptor beta chains were read from a single sample in a study of cytomegalovirus exposure and HLA in healthy donors. The repertoire was sequenced with immunoSEQ multiplex PCR; TCRdb's copy has only in-frame clones and lacks some. The sample has around 100,000 clones, and its top ten clones hold about 3.4%. The source material was PBMCs. These receptors all come from a woman in her 30s in good health and CMV-seronegative. Both conserved end residues are part of each CDR3. D genes are given only for firm matches.

D gene	V gene	J gene	CDR3 protein	CDR3 DNA
-	TRBV7-9	TRBJ2-7	CASSPQSAYEQYF	TGTGCCAGCAGCCCCCAGTCCGCCTACGAGCAGTACTTC
-	TRBV27	TRBJ2-6	CASSLSGVWRGANVLTF	TGTGCCAGCAGCTTGTCGGGGGTTTGGCGTGGGGCCAACGTCCTGACTTTC
-	TRBV19	TRBJ1-4	CASSPHSTRDSNEKLFF	TGTGCCAGTAGTCCTCACTCAACCCGGGATTCAAATGAAAAACTGTTTTTT
TRBD1	TRBV7-9	TRBJ1-2	CASSFTGGSNGYTF	TGTGCCAGCAGCTTCACAGGGGGCTCGAACGGCTACACCTTC
-	TRBV5-6	TRBJ2-5	CASSPGQYQETQYF	TGTGCCAGCAGCCCAGGGCAGTACCAAGAGACCCAGTACTTC
-	TRBV27	TRBJ1-4	CASSIMGHEKLFF	TGTGCCAGCAGCATCATGGGGCATGAAAAACTGTTTTTT
-	TRBV29-1	TRBJ1-2	CSALDGETYGYTF	TGCAGCGCCCTGGACGGGGAGACCTATGGCTACACCTTC
TRBD1	TRBV18	TRBJ1-5	CASSPPGQGGMNQPQHF	TGTGCCAGCTCACCACCGGGACAGGGGGGGATGAATCAGCCCCAGCATTTT
TRBD1	TRBV7-8	TRBJ2-2	CASSLARDRVYTGELFF	TGTGCCAGCAGCTTAGCCCGGGACAGAGTCTACACCGGGGAGCTGTTTTTT
-	TRBV2	TRBJ2-6	CASSDEAMADSGANVLTF	TGTGCCAGCAGTGATGAGGCGATGGCGGATTCTGGGGCCAACGTCCTGACTTTC
-	TRBV28	TRBJ2-2	CASSPWGGPNTGELFF	TGTGCCAGCAGTCCATGGGGGGGGCCGAACACCGGGGAGCTGTTTTTT
-	TRBV27	TRBJ1-5	CASSLSPGGSNQPQHF	TGTGCCAGCAGTTTATCCCCGGGAGGGAGCAATCAGCCCCAGCATTTT
TRBD2	TRBV19	TRBJ2-2	CASSGSGRAWELFF	TGTGCCAGTAGTGGTAGCGGGAGGGCCTGGGAGCTGTTTTTT
-	TRBV6-1	TRBJ1-2	CAGGSNYGYTF	TGTGCCGGCGGTTCTAACTATGGCTACACCTTC